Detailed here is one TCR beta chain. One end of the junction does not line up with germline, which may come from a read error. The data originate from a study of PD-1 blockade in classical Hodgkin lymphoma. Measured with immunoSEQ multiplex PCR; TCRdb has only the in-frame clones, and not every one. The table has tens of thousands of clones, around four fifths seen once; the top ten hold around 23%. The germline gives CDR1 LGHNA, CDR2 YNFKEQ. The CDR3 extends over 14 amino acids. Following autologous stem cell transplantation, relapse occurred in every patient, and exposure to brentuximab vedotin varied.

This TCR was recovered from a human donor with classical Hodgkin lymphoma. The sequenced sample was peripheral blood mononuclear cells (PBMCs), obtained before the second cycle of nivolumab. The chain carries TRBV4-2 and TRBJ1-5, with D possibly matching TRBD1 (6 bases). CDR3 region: CASSLGGRDHPQHF. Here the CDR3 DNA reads TGTGCCAGCAGCCTAGGGGGAAGGGATCATCCCCAGCATTTT.